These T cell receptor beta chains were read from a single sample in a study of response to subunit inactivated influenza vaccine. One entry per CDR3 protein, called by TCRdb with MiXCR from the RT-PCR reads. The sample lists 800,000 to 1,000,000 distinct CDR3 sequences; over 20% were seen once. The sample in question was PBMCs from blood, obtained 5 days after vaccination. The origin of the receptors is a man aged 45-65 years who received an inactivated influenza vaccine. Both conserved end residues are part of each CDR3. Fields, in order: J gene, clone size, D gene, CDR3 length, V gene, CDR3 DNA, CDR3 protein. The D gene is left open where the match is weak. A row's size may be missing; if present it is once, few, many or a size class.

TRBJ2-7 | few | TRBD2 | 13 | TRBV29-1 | TGCAGCGTTGTCGGCGGGAGCTATTACGAGCAGTACTTC | CSVVGGSYYEQYF
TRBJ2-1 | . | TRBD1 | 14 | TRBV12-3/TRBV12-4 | TGTGCCAGCAGAACGACAGGGTCGGGGTATGAGCAGTTCTTC | CASRTTGSGYEQFF
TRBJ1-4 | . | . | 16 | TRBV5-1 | TGCGCCAGCAGCTTGGGACAGATCGCAACTAATGAAAAACTGTTTTTT | CASSLGQIATNEKLFF
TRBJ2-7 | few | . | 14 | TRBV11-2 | TGTGCCAGCAGCTTCAACCGGGACGCCTACGAGCAGTACTTC | CASSFNRDAYEQYF
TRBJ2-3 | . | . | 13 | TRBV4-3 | TGCGCCAGCAGCCCGCCGGGCCTCCGAACGCAGTATTTT | CASSPPGLRTQYF
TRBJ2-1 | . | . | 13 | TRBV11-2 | TGTGCCAGCAGCAACCGACGCTACAATGAGCAGTTCTTC | CASSNRRYNEQFF
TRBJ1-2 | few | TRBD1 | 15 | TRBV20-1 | TGCAGTGCTAGGAGCCGGGACAGGGGGACCCCTGGCTACACCTTC | CSARSRDRGTPGYTF
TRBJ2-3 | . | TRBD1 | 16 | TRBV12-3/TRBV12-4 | TGTGCCAGCAGTTTAGACGGCAGGGGGCTTTATAGTACGCAGTATTTT | CASSLDGRGLYSTQYF
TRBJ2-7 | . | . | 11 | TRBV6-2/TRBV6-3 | TGTGCCATCTCCTGGGGTCACGAGCAGTACTTC | CAISWGHEQYF
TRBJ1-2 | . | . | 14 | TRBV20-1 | TGCAGTGCTAATTTACCCGGGATGCAGGATGGCTACACCTTC | CSANLPGMQDGYTF
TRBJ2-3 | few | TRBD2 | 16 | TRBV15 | TGTGCCACCAGCGGGAGACTAGCGGGGGGGAAAGATACGCAGTATTTT | CATSGRLAGGKDTQYF
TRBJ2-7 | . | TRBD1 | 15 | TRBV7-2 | TGTGCCAGCACCCAGGGGGACAGGGAATCGGGCGAGCAGTACTTC | CASTQGDRESGEQYF
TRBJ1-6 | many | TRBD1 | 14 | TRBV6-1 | TGTGCCAGCAGTACACAGGGGTTTAATTCACCCCTCCACTTT | CASSTQGFNSPLHF
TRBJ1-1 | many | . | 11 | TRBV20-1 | TGCAGTGCCGTGCGGGGGACTGAAGCTTTCTTT | CSAVRGTEAFF
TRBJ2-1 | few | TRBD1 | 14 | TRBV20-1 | TGCAGTGCTAGTCGGACAGGGACCTACAATGAGCAGTTCTTC | CSASRTGTYNEQFF
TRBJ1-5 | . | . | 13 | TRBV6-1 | TGTGCCAGCACTACGGGAGGCAATCAGCCCCAGCATTTT | CASTTGGNQPQHF
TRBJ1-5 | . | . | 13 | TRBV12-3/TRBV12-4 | TGTGCCAGCAGTTTTGTTCCAGGGCAGCCCCAGCATTTT | CASSFVPGQPQHF
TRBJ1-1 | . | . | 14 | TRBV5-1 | TGCGCCAGCAGCTTGCACGGTGAGAACACTGAAGCTTTCTTT | CASSLHGENTEAFF
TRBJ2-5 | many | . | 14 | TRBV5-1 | TGCGCCAGCAGCTTTAACGACAGGCAAGAGACCCAGTACTTC | CASSFNDRQETQYF
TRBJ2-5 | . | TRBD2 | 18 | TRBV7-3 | TGTGCCATCAGCTCAAACCCCAGGGGACTAGCGGGGGGAGAGACCCAGTACTTC | CAISSNPRGLAGGETQYF
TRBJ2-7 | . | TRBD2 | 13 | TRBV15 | TGTGCCGCCCGACTAGCGGGAGAAAGCGAGCAGTACTTC | CAARLAGESEQYF
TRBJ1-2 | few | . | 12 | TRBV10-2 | TGCGCCAGCAGTGAGTCGGGGGTCGGCTACACCTTC | CASSESGVGYTF
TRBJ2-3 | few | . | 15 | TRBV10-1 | TGCGCCAGCAGCGAACCCGGGATCAGCACAGATACGCAGTATTTT | CASSEPGISTDTQYF
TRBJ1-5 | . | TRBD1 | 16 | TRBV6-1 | TGTGCCAGCAGAGACACAGGGGGGAGCAGCAATCAGCCCCAGCATTTT | CASRDTGGSSNQPQHF
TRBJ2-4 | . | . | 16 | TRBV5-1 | TGCGCCAGCAGCTTGCTCGGGGAATTAGCCAAAAACATTCAGTACTTC | CASSLLGELAKNIQYF
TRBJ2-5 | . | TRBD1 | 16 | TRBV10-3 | TGTGCCATCAGCCTAGGACAGGGATGGTACGAAGAGACCCAGTACTTC | CAISLGQGWYEETQYF
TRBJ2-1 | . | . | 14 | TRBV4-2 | TGTGCCAGCAGGACTAGAGCTGGCTACAATGAGCAGTTCTTC | CASRTRAGYNEQFF
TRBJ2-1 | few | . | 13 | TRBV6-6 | TGTGCCAGCAGGGCAGGGACGTACAATGAGCAGTTCTTC | CASRAGTYNEQFF
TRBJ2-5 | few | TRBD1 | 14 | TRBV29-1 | TGCAGCGTTGATCGGACAGGGGTGCAAGAGACCCAGTACTTC | CSVDRTGVQETQYF
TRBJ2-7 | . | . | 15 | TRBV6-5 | TGTGCCAGCAGTTACTCGACGTACATCTCCTACGAGCAGTACTTC | CASSYSTYISYEQYF
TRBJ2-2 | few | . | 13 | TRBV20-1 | TGCAGTGCTAGCAGGGTAAACACCGGGGAGCTGTTTTTT | CSASRVNTGELFF
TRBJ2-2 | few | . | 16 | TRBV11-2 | TGTGCCAGCAGCTCCGGGGGACGTCCCTGGACCGGGGAGCTGTTTTTT | CASSSGGRPWTGELFF
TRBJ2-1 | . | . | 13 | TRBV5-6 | TGTGCCAGGAGCCCAGGGGTTGGCAATGAGCAGTTCTTC | CARSPGVGNEQFF
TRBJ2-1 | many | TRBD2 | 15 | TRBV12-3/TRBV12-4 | TGTGCCAGCAGTTGGAGGACTAGCGCGTACAATGAGCAGTTCTTC | CASSWRTSAYNEQFF
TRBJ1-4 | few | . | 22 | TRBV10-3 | TGTGCCATCAGTGAGTCTAACATCTTTACAGACGACCCTGATGCAACTAATGAAAAACTGTTTTTT | CAISESNIFTDDPDATNEKLFF
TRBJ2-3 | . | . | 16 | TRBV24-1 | TGTGCCACCAGTGATTTGTCCTCTGTCGGCACAGATACGCAGTATTTT | CATSDLSSVGTDTQYF
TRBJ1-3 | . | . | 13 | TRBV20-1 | TGCAGTGCTAGGGACGATTCTGGAAACACCATATATTTT | CSARDDSGNTIYF
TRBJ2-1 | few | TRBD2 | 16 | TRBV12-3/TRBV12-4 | TGTGCCAGCAGTCCCGAGTCGCTAGCGGGAGACAATGAGCAGTTCTTC | CASSPESLAGDNEQFF
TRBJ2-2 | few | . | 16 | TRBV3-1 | TGTGCCAGCAGCCTCCGGACGGGGTTCAGCACCGGGGAGCTGTTTTTT | CASSLRTGFSTGELFF
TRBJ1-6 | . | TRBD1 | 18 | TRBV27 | TGTGCCAGCAGTTTATTGAGCAGGGGGCCCTTCTATAATTCACCCCTCCACTTT | CASSLLSRGPFYNSPLHF
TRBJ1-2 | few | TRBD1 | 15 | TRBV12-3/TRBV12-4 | TGTGCCAGCAGTTTAGCGCCAGGGGGAAACTATGGCTACACCTTC | CASSLAPGGNYGYTF
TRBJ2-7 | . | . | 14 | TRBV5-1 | TGCGCCAGCAGCTCACAGGACCTTGCGAACGAGCAGTACTTC | CASSSQDLANEQYF